This TCR beta chain was identified in a study of response to subunit inactivated influenza vaccine. From the RT-PCR reads, TCRdb called clonotypes with MiXCR, one entry per CDR3 protein. This table holds 500,000 to 600,000 distinct CDR3 sequences, 10% to 15% found once. Per the germline V gene, CDR1 is SGHRS and CDR2 is YFSETQ. CDR3 length: 15 residues. Trimming stripped 2 bases from V and 1 base from J, with 13 bases between. The sequencing here drew on PBMCs from blood, taken 45 days after vaccination. This TCR derives from a man aged 45-65 years who received an inactivated influenza vaccine. The chain recombines TRBV5-1 with TRBJ2-7; D not certain. The CDR3 nucleotides read TGCGCCAGCAGCTTATTGGCGAGCTCGTCCTACGAGCAGTACTTC. It yields the protein CASSLLASSSYEQYF. Using reference TRBV5-1 and TRBJ2-7 for the parts outside the CDR3, the full variable domain is KAGVTQTPRYLIKTRGQQVTLSCSPISGHRSVSWYQQTPGQGLQFLFEYFSETQRNKGNFPGRFSGRQFSNSRSEMNVSTLELGDSALYLCASSLLASSSYEQYFGPGTRLTVT.